One sample yielded the 28 T cell receptor beta chains listed below, sequenced in a study of blood T cell repertoires in COVID-19. This table comes from immunoSEQ multiplex PCR, and its TCRdb copy is limited to in-frame clones, with some not included. This sample has about 440,000 clones, with about 90% found just once. The sample comprised PBMCs or T cells enriched from blood (not recorded which). The receptors originated from a man between 18 and 29 years old who had recovered from COVID-19.

The chain links TRBV3-1 (or the pseudogene TRBV3-2) to TRBJ2-1; 7 nucleotides agree with TRBD2. CDR1 is LGHDT and CDR2 is YNNKEL in the germline V gene (reference sequence). This CDR3 contains 17 residues. With V trimmed by 5 bases and J by 0 bases, 10 bases remained unmatched. The CDR3: CASSYLGGTFSYNEQFF. The CDR3 DNA reads as TGTGCCAGCAGCTACTTGGGGGGGACTTTCTCCTACAATGAGCAGTTCTTC.

J is TRBJ1-2 and V is TRBV14; a possible D gene is TRBD1 (6 bases). Germline V gene lookup returns CDR1 SGHDN and CDR2 FVKESK. Trimming cost V 0 bases and J 4 bases, with 15 bases left between them. This CDR3 spans 16 amino acids. The CDR3 here is CASSQEKRGGVYGYTF. CDR3 nucleotides: TGTGCCAGCAGCCAAGAGAAGCGGGGGGGCGTCTATGGCTACACCTTC. Variable domain in full (rest from reference TRBV14 and TRBJ1-2): EAGVTQFPSHSVIEKGQTVTLRCDPISGHDNLYWYRRVMGKEIKFLLHFVKESKQDESGMPNNRFLAERTGGTYSTLKVQPAELEDSGVYFCASSQEKRGGVYGYTFGSGTRLTVV.

This rearrangement joins TRBV11-2 to TRBJ1-1; 8 bases fit TRBD1. Trimming at V came to 4 bases and at J to 6 bases, leaving 10 bases not matched to a gene. The CDR3 sequence is 15 residues long. The germline gives CDR1 SGHAT, CDR2 FQNNGV. CDR3 DNA: TGTGCCAGCAGCTCCAGACAGGGGAAGAATGCTGAAGCTTTCTTT. It is translated as CASSSRQGKNAEAFF.

The V and J genes are TRBV4-2 and TRBJ1-1; D uncertain. V was clipped by 1 base and J by 4 bases, with 13 bases between them. The CDR3 contains 15 residues. CDR1 and CDR2 from the germline V gene are LGHNA and YNFKEQ. The CDR3 region is CASSQGSRGSTEAFF. The CDR3 DNA sequence: TGTGCCAGCAGCCAAGGTTCACGCGGGAGCACTGAAGCTTTCTTT.

The chain joins TRBV2 to TRBJ1-1; TRBD1 matches at 7 bases. Germline V CDR1 and CDR2: SNHLY, FYNNEI. The CDR3 consists of 11 residues. J lost 8 bases, V lost 7 bases, and 4 bases had no gene match. In DNA form, the CDR3 reads TGTGCCAGCACCGTGACAGGGGAAGCTTTCTTT. Translated: CASTVTGEAFF.

V and J are TRBV2 and TRBJ2-1; 13 positions agree with TRBD2. V lost 7 bases to trimming and J lost 10 bases; unmatched junction nucleotides: 7. Germline V gene lookup returns CDR1 SNHLY and CDR2 FYNNEI. The CDR3 sequence is 14 residues long. For the CDR3, the DNA is TGTGCCAGCACCGGACTAGCGGGAGTAGGGGAGCAGTTCTTC. Protein product: CASTGLAGVGEQFF.

The J gene is TRBJ1-2, the V gene TRBV7-9, with D unclear. V was cut by 5 bases and J by 3 bases, with 10 bases left in between. Looked up from germline, CDR1 is SEHNR and CDR2 is FQNEAQ (reference sequence). This CDR3 region has 13 residues. This chain's CDR3 is CASSPGADYGYTF. The CDR3 bases are TGTGCCAGCAGCCCGGGAGCTGACTATGGCTACACCTTC.

This clone appeared once. This chain links TRBV28 with TRBJ1-1; 8 bases are a match to TRBD1. Germline V gene lookup returns CDR1 MDHEN and CDR2 SYDVKM. V shed 3 bases, J shed 6 bases, and the junction held 6 bases outside the gene matches. The CDR3 covers 14 residues. In DNA, the CDR3 is TGTGCCAGCAGTTTCTCAGGGGGCGACTCTGAAGCTTTCTTT. Amino acid sequence: CASSFSGGDSEAFF. Variable domain in full (rest from reference TRBV28 and TRBJ1-1): DVKVTQSSRYLVKRTGEKVFLECVQDMDHENMFWYRQDPGLGLRLIYFSYDVKMKEKGDIPEGYSVSREKKERFSLILESASTNQTSMYLCASSFSGGDSEAFFGQGTRLTVV.

The chain is built from TRBV18 and TRBJ1-4; D is undetermined. The V gene's germline CDR1 is KGHSH and CDR2 LQKENI. This CDR3 has 16 amino acids. With 2 bases removed from V and 8 bases from J, the gap between germline ends came to 18 bases. The CDR3 loop is CASSPRRSSQFEKLFF. The CDR3 DNA is TGTGCCAGCTCACCAAGAAGGAGTAGCCAATTCGAAAAACTGTTTTTT.

This sequence joins TRBV5-1 and TRBJ2-1; 8 nucleotides agree with TRBD1. CDR1 is SGHRS, CDR2 YFSETQ, per germline. CDR3 size: 18 residues. V shed 1 base, J shed 5 bases, and the junction held 14 bases outside the gene matches. CDR3: CASSLNYVARGRNNEQFF. Here the CDR3 DNA reads TGCGCCAGCAGCTTGAACTACGTCGCCAGGGGGCGTAACAATGAGCAGTTCTTC.

The chain is built from TRBV5-6 and TRBJ1-3; 8 positions match TRBD1. Unmatched junction bases numbered 17, after V lost 5 bases and J lost 4 bases. CDR1 and CDR2 (germline): SGHDT, YYEEEE. The CDR3 extends over 18 amino acids. The CDR3 sequence is CASRSPKTDRERGNTIYF. In DNA, the CDR3 is TGTGCCAGCAGGTCTCCCAAAACGGACAGGGAGCGAGGAAACACCATATATTTT.

The V call is TRBV4-1, the J call TRBJ2-2; 7 bases align to TRBD2. The CDR3 sequence is 15 residues long. Trimming cost V 3 bases and J 3 bases; bases outside gene matches: 4. In germline, CDR1 is MGHRA, CDR2 YSYEKL. CDR3 sequence (DNA): TGCGCCAGCAGCCAGGCTAGCGGAGACACCGGGGAGCTGTTTTTT. It specifies CASSQASGDTGELFF.

J is TRBJ1-1 and V is TRBV3-1 (or the pseudogene TRBV3-2); D not certain. The CDR3 totals 14 residues. The V gene's germline CDR1 is LGHDT and CDR2 YNNKEL (reference sequence). Trimming removed 2 bases at V and 4 bases at J, with 11 bases between. The CDR3 here is CASSQFGESTEAFF. CDR3 DNA: TGTGCCAGCAGCCAATTCGGTGAGTCCACTGAAGCTTTCTTT.

This chain links TRBV19 with TRBJ1-6; TRBD1 agrees at 10 bases. The CDR3 has 14 residues. Germline assignment: CDR1 LNHDA and CDR2 SQIVND (reference sequence). The ends lost 3 bases at V and 9 bases at J; junction bases unmatched: 2. CDR3 loop: CASSIGQGGSPLHF. Here the CDR3 DNA reads TGTGCCAGTAGTATCGGACAGGGGGGTTCACCCCTCCACTTT.

The chain recombines TRBV10-3 with TRBJ1-2; perhaps TRBD1 as D (5 bases). This CDR3 is built from 16 residues. Germline CDR1 is ENHRY and CDR2 is SYGVKD. V was pared by 2 bases and J by 5 bases, with 18 bases between. This CDR3 is CAISEEPSAGPYGYTF. CDR3 DNA: TGTGCCATCAGTGAGGAGCCCTCTGCAGGGCCGTATGGCTACACCTTC.

The V gene is TRBV5-5, the J gene TRBJ1-5; possibly TRBD1 for D (6 bases). Deletions cut 4 bases from V and 0 bases from J, with 14 bases between. In germline, CDR1 is SGHKS, CDR2 YYEKEE (reference sequence). The CDR3 has 16 residues. The CDR3 is CASSPQTGLSNQPQHF. The CDR3 nucleotides read TGTGCCAGCAGCCCACAGACAGGACTTAGCAATCAGCCCCAGCATTTT.

The chain employs TRBV7-9 and TRBJ2-3; D gene unclear. Trimming took off 5 bases at V and 5 bases at J, with 8 bases between the two ends. CDR3 length: 12 residues. Germline V gene sequence: CDR1 SEHNR, CDR2 FQNEAQ (reference sequence). The CDR3 DNA is TGTGCCAGCAGCGAGAGTTTAGATACGCAGTATTTT. Amino acid sequence: CASSESLDTQYF.

The CDR3 here is CASSEGTSGTSSYNEQFF. For the CDR3, the DNA is TGTGCCAGCAGTGAAGGGACTAGCGGGACCAGCTCCTACAATGAGCAGTTCTTC. The chain uses TRBV6-1 and TRBJ2-1; TRBD2 aligns across 12 bases. The CDR3 runs to 18 residues. CDR1 is MNHNS and CDR2 is SASEGT in the germline V gene. J lost 0 bases, V lost 1 base, and 4 bases had no gene match.

V gene TRBV7-9 combines with J gene TRBJ2-1; TRBD2 agrees at 8 bases. CDR3 length: 16 amino acids. J was trimmed by 6 bases and V by 6 bases; bases with no gene match: 13. Germline assignment: CDR1 SEHNR and CDR2 FQNEAQ (reference sequence). CDR3 DNA: TGTGCCAGCAGTCCGTTCCGGGGCGGGAGGACCAATGAGCAGTTCTTC. It is translated as CASSPFRGGRTNEQFF.

The genes are TRBV3-1 (or the pseudogene TRBV3-2) and TRBJ2-7; 9 bases align to TRBD2. The germline CDR1 and CDR2 sequences are LGHDT and YNNKEL (reference sequence). V shed 2 bases, J shed 3 bases, and the junction held 5 bases outside the gene matches. The CDR3 length is 15 residues. The CDR3 protein is CASSQPGSGSYEQYF. Written as DNA, the CDR3 is TGTGCCAGCAGCCAACCCGGTAGCGGGAGCTACGAGCAGTACTTC.

This clone was observed once. V usage is TRBV11-2 and J usage is TRBJ2-3; D ambiguous. The length of the CDR3 is 12 residues. Germline V lookup: CDR1 SGHAT, CDR2 FQNNGV. V shed 8 bases and J shed 6 bases, with 12 bases lying between them. This chain's CDR3 is CASAGVADTQYF. DNA for the CDR3: TGTGCCAGCGCCGGTGTTGCGGATACGCAGTATTTT.

This clone was detected only once. The chain recombines TRBV5-1 with TRBJ2-7, with 7 nucleotides matching TRBD2. The CDR3 contains 15 residues. Trimming at V came to 3 bases and at J to 0 bases, leaving 6 bases not matched to a gene. CDR1 is SGHRS, CDR2 YFSETQ, per germline. CDR3 region: CASSSTSVSSYEQYF. The CDR3 region has the DNA TGCGCCAGCAGCTCCACTAGCGTTAGCTCCTACGAGCAGTACTTC.

The J gene is TRBJ1-2, the V gene TRBV20-1; D ambiguous. The CDR3 runs 12 residues. The V gene's germline CDR1 is DFQATT and CDR2 SNEGSKA (reference sequence). The V end was cut by 3 bases, the J end by 7 bases, with 12 bases between. The CDR3 loop reads CSASIAGFGYTF. The CDR3 DNA reads as TGCAGTGCTAGTATCGCGGGGTTTGGCTACACCTTC.

V usage is TRBV2 and J usage is TRBJ2-7, with TRBD2 matching 9 bases. The CDR3 consists of 17 residues. V shed 4 bases, J shed 5 bases, and the junction held 15 bases outside the gene matches. Germline loops: CDR1 SNHLY, CDR2 FYNNEI. The CDR3 region is CASSASPREGRWNEQYF. DNA of the CDR3: TGTGCCAGCAGTGCAAGCCCGCGGGAGGGCCGTTGGAACGAGCAGTACTTC.

Details on this clone: Distinct nucleotide sequences in the sample also encode this CDR3. The chain joins TRBV5-1 to TRBJ2-5; D is unclear. CDR3 length equals 13 residues. The V end was cut by 4 bases, the J end by 1 base, with 8 bases between. Per the germline V gene, CDR1 is SGHRS and CDR2 is YFSETQ. The CDR3 spells CASSLSGQETQYF. CDR3 coding DNA: TGCGCCAGCAGCCTCAGTGGCCAAGAGACCCAGTACTTC.

This clone was recorded only once. This sequence joins TRBV27 and TRBJ2-3; TRBD1 aligns across 7 bases. CDR3 length: 14 residues. V shed 8 bases, J shed 4 bases, and the junction held 9 bases outside the gene matches. Germline values: CDR1 MNHEY, CDR2 SMNVEV (reference sequence). The CDR3 bases are TGTGCCAGCTCCAGAGACAGGGTTGCAGATACGCAGTATTTT. Amino acids: CASSRDRVADTQYF.

This rearrangement joins TRBV12-3 or TRBV12-4 to TRBJ1-5; 7 nucleotides agree with TRBD1. The CDR3 loop spans 13 amino acids. Trimming removed 6 bases from V and 6 bases from J; junction bases left unmatched: 5. This chain's CDR3 is CASSSDRVQPQHF. CDR3 coding DNA: TGTGCCAGCAGCTCCGACAGGGTTCAGCCCCAGCATTTT.

The rearrangement joins TRBV9 to TRBJ1-2; TRBD1 agrees at 9 bases. CDR1 and CDR2 (germline): SGDLS, YYNGEE. CDR3 length: 15 residues. V shed 2 bases and J 9 bases; nucleotides not matched to a gene: 11. CDR3: CASSVGPGQGMSYTF. The CDR3 DNA reads TGTGCCAGCAGCGTGGGGCCGGGACAGGGTATGAGCTACACCTTC.